This passage covers 24 T cell receptor beta chains from one sample sequenced in a study of tumor-infiltrating lymphocytes in primary liver carcinoma. Unsorted whole blood served as the source of blood RNA, and germline DNA was extracted as well. The investigators made TCR beta cDNA from approximately 510 ng total RNA, using a constant-region primer. Three rounds of nested multiplex PCR with slightly modified ARM-PCR produced TCR beta libraries. The first two PCR rounds used TRBV1-TRBV30 primers with a Cbeta primer, roughly 10 cycles each. TCRdb independently ran MiXCR on the multiplex PCR reads; one entry per CDR3 protein. Found here are approximately 320,000 distinct CDR3 sequences, 45% to 70% of them singletons; the top ten hold approximately 17%. The sample was peripheral blood. Receptor source: a woman in her thirties with primary liver carcinoma and hepatitis B virus infection.

In regard to this clonotype: A single base separates this from a much larger clone, so it may be a read error. The chain has TRBV4-1 and TRBJ2-1; no clear D gene. CDR1 and CDR2 from the germline V gene are MGHRA and YSYEKL. The length of the CDR3 is 12 residues. CDR3 residues: CASIQLYNEQFF. The CDR3 region has the DNA TGCGCCAGCATCCAACTGTACAATGAGCAGTTCTTC.

Regarding this clonotype: This sequence may be a read error, since a much larger clone differs from it by one base. The J gene is TRBJ2-3, the V gene TRBV29-1; 8 nucleotides line up with TRBD2. V trimming: 5 bases; J trimming: 2 bases; junction bases outside the gene matches: 9. Germline assignment: CDR1 SQVTM and CDR2 ANQGSEA. The CDR3 sequence is 15 residues long. The CDR3 sequence: CSVSSGTRPTDTQYF. The CDR3 nucleotides read TGCAGCGTTTCATCCGGGACTAGACCCACAGATACGCAGTATTTT.

This clonotype occurred many times. J is TRBJ1-2 and V is TRBV4-3, with D uncertain. CDR3 length: 14 amino acids. Trimming cost V 0 bases and J 10 bases, with 15 bases left between them. Germline V CDR1 and CDR2: LGHNA, YSLEER. DNA for the CDR3: TGCGCCAGCAGCCAAGACATCGGAGTACGGGACTACACCTTC. It is translated as CASSQDIGVRDYTF.

The table lists this clonotype with a few counts. The rearrangement links TRBV6-2 or TRBV6-3 to TRBJ1-1; no definite D call. The germline gives CDR1 MNHEY, CDR2 SVGEGT. V lost 2 bases and J lost 1, with 8 bases in between. The CDR3 spans 14 residues. DNA of the CDR3: TGTGCCAGCAGTTACCCGGGCCCGAACACTGAAGCTTTCTTT. It translates to CASSYPGPNTEAFF.

The gene calls are TRBV6-6 and TRBJ2-3, with D maybe TRBD2 (6 bases). V was shortened by 0 bases and J by 2 bases, with 15 bases between the two germline ends. Germline CDR1 and CDR2: MNHNY and SVGAGI (reference sequence). This CDR3 is 17 amino acids long. Here the CDR3 DNA reads TGTGCCAGCAGTTACTCTTTGGGCAGCGGGCCCACAGATACGCAGTATTTT. Translation: CASSYSLGSGPTDTQYF.

As regards this clonotype: A much more abundant neighbour one base away suggests this may be a read error. The V and J genes are TRBV6-5 and TRBJ2-7; the D gene is possibly TRBD2 (6 bases). This CDR3 is built from 14 residues. The germline CDR1 and CDR2 sequences are MNHEY and SVGAGI. Here the CDR3 reads CASKGNLAPYKQYF. The CDR3 nucleotides are TGTGCCAGCAAGGGGAATCTAGCGCCCTACAAGCAGTACTTC.

The CDR3 spells CSVDRSGVDTQYF. In DNA form, the CDR3 reads TGCAGCGTTGATAGGTCAGGCGTAGATACGCAGTATTTT. The V call is TRBV29-1, the J call TRBJ2-3; D remains ambiguous. Per the germline V gene, CDR1 is SQVTM and CDR2 is ANQGSEA. V was clipped by 3 bases and J by 5 bases, with 12 bases between them. This CDR3 has 13 residues.

About this clonotype itself: A much larger clone differs by one base, so this may be a read error. The rearrangement links TRBV6-2 or TRBV6-3 to TRBJ2-2, with D possibly TRBD2 on 5 matching bases. Germline loops: CDR1 MNHEY, CDR2 SVGEGT. This CDR3 comprises 15 residues. CDR3 loop: CASSYRTVNTGEPFF. DNA of the CDR3: TGTGCCAGCAGTTACCGGACGGTGAACACCGGGGAGCCGTTTTTT.

This clonotype was recorded only once. A much larger clone differs by one base, so this may be a read error. V gene TRBV29-1 combines with J gene TRBJ2-2, with D maybe TRBD2 (6 bases). Germline V gene data show CDR1 as SQVTM and CDR2 as ANQGSEA. The CDR3 spans 15 residues. The CDR3 coding sequence is TGCAGCGTTGAAGACGCGCAGAAGAACACCGGGGGGCTGTTTTTT. Its translation: CSVEDAQKNTGGLFF.

This clonotype was seen at least ten times. The V and J genes are TRBV7-8 and TRBJ2-5; D is perhaps TRBD2 (7 bases). The CDR3 loop spans 18 amino acids. Per germline, CDR1 SGHVS and CDR2 FQNEAQ. The V and J ends lost 7 bases and 2 bases respectively, with 26 bases between them. The CDR3 DNA reads TGTGCCAGCACCCCTACAAAAAGAACGGGGGGCTCGCAAGAGACCCAGTACTTC. As protein: CASTPTKRTGGSQETQYF.

Comments on this clonotype: Likely a read error: the CDR3 ends without its conserved phenylalanine or tryptophan. V is TRBV29-1 and J is TRBJ2-7, with unresolved D. In germline, CDR1 is SQVTM, CDR2 ANQGSEA. V lost 5 bases and J 2 bases, leaving 13 bases between the germline ends. There are 13 residues in the CDR3. CDR3 DNA sequence: TGCAGCGTTACGTCACACTCGACCTACGAGCAGTACTCC. Translation gives CSVTSHSTYEQYS.

This clonotype was recorded a few times. This chain connects TRBV29-1 to TRBJ2-7; D unresolved. The CDR3 extends over 15 amino acids. Germline V gives CDR1 SQVTM, CDR2 ANQGSEA. Trimming pared 2 bases from V and 4 bases from J, leaving 18 bases between. This CDR3 reads CSVEFGPYTAYEQYF. CDR3 in DNA: TGCAGCGTTGAATTTGGTCCTTATACGGCGTACGAGCAGTACTTC.

On this clonotype: One base away lies a much larger clone, so this may be a sequencing read error. The chain couples TRBV12-5 to TRBJ2-3; the D gene could be TRBD1 or TRBD2 (5 bases each). Germline V gene lookup returns CDR1 LGHNT and CDR2 FRNRAP. The CDR3 has 14 residues. The DNA of the CDR3 is TGTGTTAGTGAGAGGGACGTATTCGGAGATACGCAGTATTTT. This sequence encodes CVSERDVFGDTQYF.

As to this clonotype: Mismatch with germline at one junction end may stem from a read error. DNA for the CDR3: TGCAGCGTTGCGGAGACTAGCGGGAGGCCTAACACCGGGGAGCCGTTTTTT. Encoded protein: CSVAETSGRPNTGEPFF. The rearrangement joins TRBV29-1 to TRBJ2-2; 13 bases match TRBD2. This CDR3 region has 17 residues. From germline, CDR1 is SQVTM and CDR2 ANQGSEA.

The table lists this clonotype with many counts. This chain connects TRBV12-3 or TRBV12-4 to TRBJ1-3; D remains ambiguous. Trimming took off 3 bases at V and 5 bases at J, with 8 bases between the two ends. The CDR3 consists of 13 residues. This CDR3 reads CASSLAFRNTIYF. The CDR3 region has the DNA TGTGCCAGCAGTTTGGCCTTTCGAAACACCATATATTTT.

In this sample, this clonotype turned up once. Mismatch with germline at one junction end may stem from a read error. The chain is built from TRBV6-6 and TRBJ1-1, with a possible D match to TRBD1 (6 bases). Germline V CDR1 and CDR2: MNHNY, SVGAGI (reference sequence). The CDR3 is 15 residues long. The CDR3, as DNA: TGTGCCAGCAGCCTAAGTCGGACAGTGAACACTGGAGCTTTCTTT. Encoded protein: CASSLSRTVNTGAFF.

This rearrangement joins TRBV4-3 to TRBJ2-5; D assignment may be TRBD1 or TRBD2 (7 bases each). With 0 bases removed from V and 7 bases from J, the gap between germline ends came to 21 bases. The CDR3 runs 17 residues. Germline loops: CDR1 LGHNA, CDR2 YSLEER. CDR3 nucleotides: TGCGCCAGCAGCCAAGATCAAGCAGGGGGGGGTCGAGGGACCCAGTACTTC. Translated: CASSQDQAGGGRGTQYF.

The chain is built from TRBV5-6 and TRBJ1-5; D may be TRBD1 (6 bases). The V end lost 2 bases, the J end lost 2 bases, and 17 bases lay between the germline ends. The germline gives CDR1 SGHDT, CDR2 YYEEEE. This CDR3 comprises 17 residues. CDR3 DNA sequence: TGTGCCAGCAGCTTCGCCCCCAGAGGGGGGGGCAATCAGCCCCAGCATTTT. Translation gives CASSFAPRGGGNQPQHF.

A note on this clonotype: At one boundary the junction diverges from the germline segment, which might be a read error. This rearrangement joins TRBV28 to TRBJ1-6, with no clear D. The CDR3 covers 14 residues. Germline CDR1 and CDR2: MDHEN and SYDVKM. DNA of the CDR3: TGTGCCAGCAGTTTGGGCAGGACTCCTTCACGCCTCCACTTT. The encoded protein is CASSLGRTPSRLHF.

V usage is TRBV13 and J usage is TRBJ2-5; D uncertain. Per the germline V gene, CDR1 is PRHDT and CDR2 is FYEKMQ (reference sequence). The CDR3 covers 15 residues. The V gene lost 5 bases and the J gene lost 2 bases, with 15 bases spanning the gap. CDR3 coding DNA: TGTGCCAGCAGCGAGTACTCGGGTAGGCAAGAGACCCAGTACTTC. It yields the protein CASSEYSGRQETQYF.

The chain uses TRBV6-1 and TRBJ1-2; D unresolved. The germline V gene has CDR1 MNHNS and CDR2 SASEGT. Trimming pared 6 bases from V and 5 bases from J, leaving 10 bases between. The CDR3 totals 12 residues. The chain's CDR3 is CASSVSDYGYTF. The CDR3 DNA is TGTGCCAGCAGCGTCAGCGATTATGGCTACACCTTC.

The chain recombines TRBV7-9 with TRBJ1-1, with D perhaps TRBD1 (5 bases). The CDR3 extends over 13 amino acids. Deletions cut 5 bases from V and 13 bases from J, with 20 bases between. The germline CDR1 and CDR2 sequences are SEHNR and FQNEAQ (reference sequence). CDR3 amino acids: CASSQMGGVGVFF. CDR3 sequence (DNA): TGTGCCAGCAGCCAAATGGGGGGGGTTGGAGTTTTCTTT. Filled out from reference TRBV7-9 and TRBJ1-1, the complete variable domain reads DTGVSQNPRHKITKRGQNVTFRCDPISEHNRLYWYRQTLGQGPEFLTYFQNEAQLEKSRLLSDRFSAERPKGSFSTLEIQRTEQGDSAMYLCASSQMGGVGVFFGQGTRLTVV.

This chain connects TRBV29-1 to TRBJ2-7; 7 positions match TRBD2. J was trimmed by 0 bases and V by 5 bases; bases with no gene match: 13. CDR3 length: 16 amino acids. CDR1 and CDR2 from the germline V gene are SQVTM and ANQGSEA. The CDR3 reads CSVLAQRDLRSYEQYF. CDR3 DNA sequence: TGCAGCGTTTTGGCCCAGCGGGACCTTCGCTCCTACGAGCAGTACTTC.

Worth noting for this clonotype: Sequence at one end of the junction differs from germline and may be a read error. The chain uses TRBV29-1 and TRBJ2-5; TRBD2 matches at 7 bases. The CDR3 totals 13 residues. CDR1 is SQVTM, CDR2 ANQGSEA, per germline. This CDR3 is CNVELAHQETQYF. The CDR3 bases are TGCAACGTTGAACTAGCGCATCAAGAGACCCAGTACTTC.